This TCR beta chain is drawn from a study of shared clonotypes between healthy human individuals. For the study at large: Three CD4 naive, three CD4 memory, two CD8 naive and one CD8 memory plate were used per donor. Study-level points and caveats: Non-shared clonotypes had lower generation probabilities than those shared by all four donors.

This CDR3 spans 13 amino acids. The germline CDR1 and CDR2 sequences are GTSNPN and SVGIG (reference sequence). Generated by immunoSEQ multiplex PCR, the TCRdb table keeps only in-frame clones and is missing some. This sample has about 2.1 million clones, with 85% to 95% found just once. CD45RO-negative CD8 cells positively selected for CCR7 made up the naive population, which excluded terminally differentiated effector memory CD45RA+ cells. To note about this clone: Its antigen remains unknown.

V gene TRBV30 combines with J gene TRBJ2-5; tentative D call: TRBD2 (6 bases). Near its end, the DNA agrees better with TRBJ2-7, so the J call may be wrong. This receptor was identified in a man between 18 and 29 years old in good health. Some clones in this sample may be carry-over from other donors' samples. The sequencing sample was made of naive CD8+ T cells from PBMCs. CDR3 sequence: CAWSGGWGYEQYF. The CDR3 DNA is TGTGCCTGGAGCGGGGGATGGGGGTACGAGCAGTACTTC.